These 5 T cell receptor beta chains share one sample of origin, sequenced in a study of cytomegalovirus exposure and HLA in healthy donors. Researchers ran the PCR with 60 Vbeta and 13 Jbeta primers. Data came from immunoSEQ multiplex PCR; TCRdb stores just in-frame clones and leaves some out. The sample includes approximately 110,000 clones, approximately 80% seen only once; the top ten take about 13%. Sequenced material: PBMCs. The receptor source for this set is a woman aged 40 to 50 in good health and CMV-seropositive.

The chain couples TRBV10-2 to TRBJ1-3; 8 bases map to TRBD1. V was pared by 2 bases and J by 2 bases, with 5 bases of the junction left unmatched. CDR1 WSHSY and CDR2 SAAADI come from the germline V gene. The CDR3 runs 16 residues. CDR3 in amino acids: CASSETDRAPGNTIYF. The CDR3 DNA is TGCGCCAGCAGTGAGACGGACAGGGCCCCTGGAAACACCATATATTTT.

The J gene is TRBJ2-1, the V gene TRBV19; TRBD1 matches 8 bases. The CDR3 has 17 residues. Trimming at V came to 6 bases and at J to 0 bases, leaving 10 bases not matched to a gene. Germline CDR1 reads LNHDA; CDR2 reads SQIVND (reference sequence). CDR3 sequence: CASSAYRDRSSYNEQFF. The DNA of the CDR3 is TGTGCCAGTAGCGCCTACCGGGACAGGTCCTCCTACAATGAGCAGTTCTTC.

About this clone itself: This CDR3 is also generated by other DNA sequences in the sample. The genes are TRBV18 and TRBJ1-3; D is ambiguous. The CDR3 has 13 residues. V lost 2 bases and J lost 3, with 5 bases in between. CDR1 KGHSH and CDR2 LQKENI come from the germline V gene. The CDR3 sequence is CASSPGRGNTIYF. As DNA, the CDR3 is TGTGCCAGCTCACCAGGCCGTGGAAACACCATATATTTT.

The V call is TRBV21-1, the J call TRBJ1-1; TRBD1, the D gene given by the table, was not confirmed from the DNA. TRBV21-1 is deemed a pseudogene. The CDR3 runs to 14 residues. CDR3 amino acids: CASSNGQGANEAFF. In nucleotides, the CDR3 is TGTGCCAGCAGCAATGGGCAGGGGGCTAATGAAGCTTTCTTT.

The V and J genes are TRBV6-5 and TRBJ1-2, with TRBD1 matching 8 bases. The CDR3 is made up of 14 amino acids. J lost 4 bases, V lost 5 bases, and 6 bases had no gene match. CDR1 is MNHEY, CDR2 SVGAGI, per germline. CDR3 DNA sequence: TGTGCCAGCAGTAGCCGGGACAGGATCTATGGCTACACCTTC. This codes for CASSSRDRIYGYTF.